This T cell receptor (beta chain) was profiled in a study of regulatory T cells in long-lasting Graves disease. Germline V lookup: CDR1 SEHNR, CDR2 FQNEAQ (reference sequence). V was clipped by 7 bases and J by 3 bases, with 15 bases between them. The CDR3 spans 14 residues. The study, taken as a whole, reports: Peripheral blood, not thyroid tissue, was the sole material studied. Those with persistent disease had in common more public clonotypes (about 2,500) than new patients (approximately 1,000).

As for time point: newly diagnosed GD, antithyroid drugs for less than 3 months. Following extraction of RNA from PBMCs, that RNA was used to make the TCR library. In its sample, this clonotype was seen many times. Its antigen remains unknown. Investigators prepared the TCR beta libraries by applying iRepertoire HTBI primers and Arm-PCR of CDR3 regions. TCRdb re-derived calls from the multiplex PCR reads in MiXCR, one entry per CDR3 protein. The sample includes hundreds of thousands of distinct CDR3 sequences, approximately 13% of them seen just once. The same sample was also studied in work on T cells in Graves' hyperthyroidism and ophthalmopathy. From that report: Model-based prediction identified ophthalmopathy a median roughly six months prior to its onset.

V is TRBV7-9 and J is TRBJ1-1; D remains ambiguous. The clonotype originates from a man in his thirties or forties with Graves disease. The sample in question was peripheral blood mononuclear cells (PBMCs), obtained at new diagnosis, from a patient treated with antithyroid drugs. CDR3 DNA: TGTGCCAGCATCAGTAACAGCGGCCACACTGAAGCTTTCTTT. Translation: CASISNSGHTEAFF.